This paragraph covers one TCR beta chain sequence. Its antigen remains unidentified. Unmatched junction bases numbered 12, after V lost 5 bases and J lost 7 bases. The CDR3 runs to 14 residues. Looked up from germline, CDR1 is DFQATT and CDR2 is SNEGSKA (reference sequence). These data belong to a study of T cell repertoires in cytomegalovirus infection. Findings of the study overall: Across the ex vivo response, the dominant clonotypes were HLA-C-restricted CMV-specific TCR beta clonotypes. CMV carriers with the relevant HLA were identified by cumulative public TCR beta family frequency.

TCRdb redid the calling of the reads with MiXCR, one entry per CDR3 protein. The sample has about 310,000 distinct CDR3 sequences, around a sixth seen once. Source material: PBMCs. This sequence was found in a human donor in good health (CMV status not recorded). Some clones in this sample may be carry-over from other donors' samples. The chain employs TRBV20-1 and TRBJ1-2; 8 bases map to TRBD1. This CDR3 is CSASRQGRGGGYTF. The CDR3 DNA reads TGCAGTGCTTCTAGACAGGGGAGGGGTGGTGGCTACACCTTC.